The subject of this entry is one TCR beta chain. Germline V CDR1 and CDR2: MNHEY, SVGAGI. V was cut by 8 bases and J by 0 bases, with 14 bases left in between. This CDR3 is built from 15 residues. Per the original data handling: Researchers report that nucleated cell counts were estimated from reference gene primer amplification. TCRdb's table, derived via immunoSEQ multiplex PCR, lists solely in-frame clones and lacks some. V and J calls and clone size follow that table, whereas D and trimming were derived from the DNA. The sample has 150,000 to 200,000 clones, around 82% seen once. The data stem from a study of blood T cell repertoires in COVID-19. Whole-study context: Donors in the United States, Italy and Spain gave samples during acute or convalescent COVID-19.

The chain employs TRBV6-5 and TRBJ1-5, with D perhaps matching TRBD1 (5 bases). Sequencing was carried out using peripheral blood. The sequence came from a human donor with acute or convalescent COVID-19. The donor label of this sample is uncertain. The CDR3 region has the DNA TGTGCCAGCGTCCGGCAGGGAAATAGCAATCAGCCCCAGCATTTT. It translates to CASVRQGNSNQPQHF.